The 16 T cell receptor beta chains given below trace back to one sample, sequenced in a study of identical twins. TCRdb ran MiXCR on the 5' RACE reads and lists one entry per CDR3 protein. The sample contains around 160,000 distinct CDR3 sequences, around 3.5% of which appear only once. The sample consisted of memory T cells sorted from blood. These receptors came from a man younger than 35 in good health.

This clonotype was recorded many times. The rearrangement uses TRBV20-1 and TRBJ1-5, with 8 bases identical to TRBD1. Germline CDR1 DFQATT, CDR2 SNEGSKA (reference sequence). With V trimmed by 8 bases and J by 3 bases, 3 bases remained unmatched. This CDR3 has 12 residues. The CDR3 region is CSLGQVNQPQHF. The CDR3 DNA reads TGCAGTTTGGGACAGGTCAATCAGCCCCAGCATTTT.

At least ten counts were recorded for this clonotype. The chain combines TRBV7-3 with TRBJ2-2; D unclear. The CDR3 has 12 residues. The germline CDR1 and CDR2 sequences are SGHTA and FQGTGA. V was trimmed by 2 bases and J by 5 bases, leaving 3 bases between them. The CDR3, as DNA: TGTGCCAGCAGCTTAGTGACCGGGGAGCTGTTTTTT. Its protein product is CASSLVTGELFF.

This clonotype was observed at least ten times. The V and J genes are TRBV29-1 and TRBJ1-3; the D gene is possibly TRBD1 (5 bases). The CDR3 is made up of 13 amino acids. V was shortened by 7 bases and J by 0 bases, with 10 bases between the two germline ends. Germline CDR1 and CDR2: SQVTM and ANQGSEA. The CDR3 DNA follows: TGCAGCGGGGCTAGGGGCTCTGGAAACACCATATATTTT. It codes for CSGARGSGNTIYF.

In its sample, this clonotype was seen many times. The chain combines TRBV2 with TRBJ1-1; D is undetermined. This CDR3 has 14 amino acids. Germline V CDR1 and CDR2: SNHLY, FYNNEI. V was cut by 4 bases and J by 12 bases, with 21 bases left in between. CDR3 protein: CASSVGPDGQRTFF. The CDR3 DNA sequence: TGTGCCAGCAGTGTTGGACCGGACGGTCAAAGGACTTTCTTT.

This clonotype appeared many times. The chain combines TRBV10-3 with TRBJ1-1, with 9 bases fitting TRBD1. There are 14 residues in the CDR3. Per germline, CDR1 ENHRY and CDR2 SYGVKD. V lost 4 bases, J lost 6 bases, and 6 bases stayed unmatched. CDR3 loop: CAISGDRVGAEAFF. For the CDR3, the DNA is TGTGCCATCAGTGGGGACAGGGTAGGGGCTGAAGCTTTCTTT.

This clonotype was counted ten times or more. V and J are TRBV5-1 and TRBJ2-3; the D gene is possibly TRBD2 (5 bases). The V end lost 0 bases, the J end lost 2 bases, and 10 bases lay between the germline ends. The CDR3 runs to 15 residues. CDR1 is SGHRS, CDR2 YFSETQ, per germline. The chain's CDR3 is CASSLAASFTDTQYF. The CDR3 nucleotides read TGCGCCAGCAGCTTGGCGGCTAGCTTCACAGATACGCAGTATTTT.

This clonotype appeared a few times. V usage is TRBV7-2 and J usage is TRBJ2-6; D ambiguous. The CDR3 runs 15 residues. With 6 bases removed from V and 0 bases from J, the gap between germline ends came to 9 bases. In germline, CDR1 is SGHTA, CDR2 FQGNSA. The CDR3 loop reads CASRYRSSGANVLTF. The DNA for the CDR3 is TGTGCCAGCAGATATAGGAGCTCTGGGGCCAACGTCCTGACTTTC. Full variable domain (outside the CDR3, taken from reference TRBV7-2 and TRBJ2-6): GAGVSQSPSNKVTEKGKDVELRCDPISGHTALYWYRQSLGQGLEFLIYFQGNSAPDKSGLPSDRFSAERTGGSVSTLTIQRTQQEDSAVYLCASRYRSSGANVLTFGAGSRLTVL.

This clonotype was seen at least ten times. The chain uses TRBV11-1 and TRBJ2-2, with D perhaps matching TRBD2 (6 bases). Trimming cost V 5 bases and J 7 bases, with 26 bases left between them. The CDR3 is 18 residues long. Per germline, CDR1 SGHAT and CDR2 FQDESV (reference sequence). CDR3 nucleotides: TGTGCCAGCAGCCCTCCTCGCGGGGTGCGGACCGCTGGCGGGGAGCTGTTTTTT. It is translated as CASSPPRGVRTAGGELFF.

This clonotype was seen only a few times. The chain uses TRBV6-1 and TRBJ2-1; 12 positions agree with TRBD2. CDR1 and CDR2 (germline): MNHNS, SASEGT. Unmatched junction bases numbered 8, after V lost 6 bases and J lost 5 bases. This CDR3 spans 16 amino acids. The CDR3: CASSTTSGRSNNEQFF. CDR3 DNA: TGTGCCAGCAGCACGACTAGCGGGAGAAGTAACAATGAGCAGTTCTTC.

The table lists this clonotype with a few counts. The rearrangement uses TRBV29-1 and TRBJ1-2, with a possible D match to TRBD1 (5 bases). V lost 4 bases, J lost 3 bases, and 15 bases lay in between. The CDR3 covers 14 residues. Germline loops: CDR1 SQVTM, CDR2 ANQGSEA. CDR3 loop: CSVGMMWGHYGYTF. CDR3 nucleotides: TGCAGCGTTGGTATGATGTGGGGCCACTATGGCTACACCTTC.

This clonotype was observed many times. V usage is TRBV14 and J usage is TRBJ2-1; D call uncertain. Germline loops: CDR1 SGHDN, CDR2 FVKESK. V dropped 5 bases and J dropped 4 bases, with 15 bases sitting between them. The CDR3 sequence is 15 residues long. In nucleotides, the CDR3 is TGTGCCAGCAGCTCTCGGGTAGGAACTTACAATGAGCAGTTCTTC. Residues: CASSSRVGTYNEQFF. Full variable domain (outside the CDR3, taken from reference TRBV14 and TRBJ2-1): EAGVTQFPSHSVIEKGQTVTLRCDPISGHDNLYWYRRVMGKEIKFLLHFVKESKQDESGMPNNRFLAERTGGTYSTLKVQPAELEDSGVYFCASSSRVGTYNEQFFGPGTRLTVL.

This clonotype was observed at least ten times. The chain combines TRBV20-1 with TRBJ1-2; D may be TRBD1 (5 bases). This CDR3 comprises 15 residues. Trimming removed 0 bases from V and 3 bases from J, with 14 bases in between. The V gene's germline CDR1 is DFQATT and CDR2 SNEGSKA (reference sequence). Here the CDR3 DNA reads TGCAGTGCTAGAGATCTAAGACAGATGGACTATGGCTACACCTTC. This codes for CSARDLRQMDYGYTF.

This clonotype was observed at least ten times. The V gene is TRBV20-1, the J gene TRBJ2-1, with 11 bases matching TRBD2. This CDR3 has 16 residues. Germline V lookup: CDR1 DFQATT, CDR2 SNEGSKA (reference sequence). The V and J ends lost 6 bases and 8 bases, in that order; junction bases with no gene match: 15. CDR3 coding DNA: TGCAGTGCAGGAGACCTTACTAGCGGGAGTTGGGATGAGCAGTTCTTC. This codes for CSAGDLTSGSWDEQFF.

This clonotype was counted ten times or more. The rearrangement joins TRBV6-1 to TRBJ2-5; TRBD2 agrees at 7 bases. Losses at the gene ends were 6 bases for V and 3 bases for J; bases not matched to a gene: 7. CDR1 is MNHNS, CDR2 SASEGT, per germline. The CDR3 loop spans 14 amino acids. The CDR3 DNA is TGTGCCAGCAGGACGGGACTAACAAAAGAGACCCAGTACTTC. It encodes CASRTGLTKETQYF.

This clonotype was counted at least ten times. V usage is TRBV11-2 and J usage is TRBJ2-3; D not certain. Germline values: CDR1 SGHAT, CDR2 FQNNGV. CDR3 size: 13 residues. Trimming stripped 3 bases from V and 5 bases from J, with 9 bases between. The CDR3 bases are TGTGCCAGCAGCTTCGGACCGCAAGATACGCAGTATTTT. Translated, it gives CASSFGPQDTQYF. Using reference TRBV11-2 and TRBJ2-3 for the parts outside the CDR3, the full variable domain is EAGVAQSPRYKIIEKRQSVAFWCNPISGHATLYWYQQILGQGPKLLIQFQNNGVVDDSQLPKDRFSAERLKGVDSTLKIQPAKLEDSAVYLCASSFGPQDTQYFGPGTRLTVL.

This clonotype was detected ten times or more. This sequence joins TRBV5-6 and TRBJ2-1; TRBD2 is a possible D gene (7 bases). The ends were cut back, 2 bases at V and 4 bases at J, with 22 bases in the middle. Per the germline V gene, CDR1 is SGHDT and CDR2 is YYEEEE. There are 18 residues in the CDR3. The CDR3 loop is CASSLGWGGQPRYNEQFF. The CDR3, as DNA: TGTGCCAGCAGCTTAGGTTGGGGGGGCCAGCCACGATACAATGAGCAGTTCTTC.